The source of this TCR beta chain is a study of cytomegalovirus exposure and HLA in healthy donors. Germline V lookup: CDR1 LNHDA, CDR2 SQIVND (reference sequence). The length of the CDR3 is 14 residues. Trimming shortened V by 0 bases and J by 4 bases, and 9 bases separated the two germline ends. Details on this clone: The antigen is unknown.

Study-wide results and caveats: In an earlier analysis, productive rearrangement rates for most beta V segments clustered near 87% or 30%. CMV serostatus stood as the only immune exposure information on hand. Rarity marked most TCR sequences, yet some public TCRs occurred in many donors. For TCR beta chains, V- and J-gene trimming was later linked to a missense DCLRE1C variant.

Use of 60 Vbeta and 13 Jbeta primers characterized the PCR. TCRdb's table, derived via immunoSEQ multiplex PCR, lists solely in-frame clones and lacks some. The repertoire holds roughly 190,000 clones, with 78% as singletons. The sequenced sample was PBMCs. The chain uses TRBV19 and TRBJ1-1; TRBD1 might be the D (5 bases). The clonotype comes from a female donor in good health and CMV-seronegative. This CDR3 is CASSIEGLGTEAFF. CDR3 bases: TGTGCCAGTAGTATAGAGGGACTAGGCACTGAAGCTTTCTTT. The variable domain in full, with the rest retrieved from reference TRBV19 and TRBJ1-1, is DGGITQSPKYLFRKEGQNVTLSCEQNLNHDAMYWYRQDPGQGLRLIYYSQIVNDFQKGDIAEGYSVSREKKESFPLTVTSAQKNPTAFYLCASSIEGLGTEAFFGQGTRLTVV.